This T cell receptor (beta chain) was sequenced for a study of shared clonotypes between healthy human individuals. A remark on this clone: No antigen is known for it.

Deletions cut 4 bases from V and 5 bases from J, with 10 bases between. The CDR3 consists of 13 residues. The germline V gene encodes CDR1 SGHTS and CDR2 YDEGEE. In the sorted-subset replicate PCRs, 150 to 200 ng DNA, tens of thousands of T cell genomes, was used. Profiling relied on immunoSEQ multiplex PCR, and the TCRdb table lists in-frame clones only, not all of them. The sample yields some 1,100,000 clones, 78% seen once. Findings and limits, study-wide: Incompleteness in sorted-subset sequencing, despite large depth, was shown by rarefaction. Shared clonotypes: approximately 5% naive CD4, about 3.5% naive CD8, under 2.5% memory CD4, approximately 0.41% memory CD8.

The clonotype was recovered from a man between 18 and 35 years old in good health. Some clones in this sample may be carry-over from other donors' samples. Sequencing was done on a sample of memory CD4+ T cells from PBMCs. Subset described: CD45RA-negative fraction. The chain has TRBV5-8 and TRBJ2-1, with D hard to call. The CDR3 sequence is CASSRYRDNEQFF. The DNA of the CDR3 is TGTGCCAGCAGCAGATACCGGGACAATGAGCAGTTCTTC. The whole variable domain, filled in from reference TRBV5-8 and TRBJ2-1, reads EAGVTQSPTHLIKTRGQQATLRCSPISGHTSVYWYQQALGLGLQFLLWYDEGEERNRGNFPPRFSGRQFPNYSSELNVNALELEDSALYLCASSRYRDNEQFFGPGTRLTVL.